Listed below are T cell receptor beta chains from one sample, sequenced in a study of cytomegalovirus exposure and HLA in healthy donors. The repertoire was sequenced with immunoSEQ multiplex PCR; TCRdb's copy has only in-frame clones and lacks some. This repertoire shows tens of thousands of clones, 60% to 80% found once; its top ten account for 6%. The sample comprised PBMCs. These receptors came from a female donor in good health and CMV-seronegative. Each CDR3 is given with its conserved first and last residue. D genes are given only for firm matches. Some rows mark clone size as missing; the rest say once, few, many or name a class of expanded clone.

v_call	clone_size	d_call	j_call	cdr3_nt	cdr3_aa
TRBV27	once	TRBD1	TRBJ1-2	TGTGCCAGCAACTCCCTACAGGGGTTCTATGGCTACACCTTC	CASNSLQGFYGYTF
TRBV30	-	TRBD1	TRBJ1-1	TGTGCCTCTGGACAGGGGCCCACTGAAGCTTTCTTT	CASGQGPTEAFF
TRBV28	-	TRBD1	TRBJ1-1	TGTGCCAGCAGTGTGACAGGGGAGGACACTGAAGCTTTCTTT	CASSVTGEDTEAFF
TRBV5-1	-	-	TRBJ2-7	TGCGCCAGCAGCCTTGACATGAAACTCTACGAGCAGTACTTC	CASSLDMKLYEQYF
TRBV7-7	once	-	TRBJ2-1	TGTGCTAGCAGTTCAGGTAGTATCAATGAGCAGTTCTTC	CASSSGSINEQFF
TRBV5-5	-	-	TRBJ2-5	TGTGCCAGCAGCTTTCGACAACCCCCGGAGACCCAGTACTTC	CASSFRQPPETQYF
TRBV5-1	-	-	TRBJ1-1	TGCGCCAGCAGCTTCGCCGGGGGGTACACTGAAGCTTTCTTT	CASSFAGGYTEAFF
TRBV7-9	few	TRBD2	TRBJ2-3	TGTGCCAGCAGCTTGGGACTAGCGGGAGGGCCGACAGATACGCAGTATTTT	CASSLGLAGGPTDTQYF
TRBV5-4	few	-	TRBJ2-6	TGTGCCAGCAGCCTCAGGGACTCTGGGGCCAACGTCCTGACTTTC	CASSLRDSGANVLTF
TRBV28	-	-	TRBJ1-5	TGTGCCAGCAGGCCCCCGAACCGGCAGGGCAGCAATCAGCCCCAGCATTTT	CASRPPNRQGSNQPQHF
TRBV5-6	-	-	TRBJ2-3	TGTGCCAGCAGCGTGGGAGAAGATACGCAGTATTTT	CASSVGEDTQYF
TRBV6-1	few	TRBD1	TRBJ2-3	TGTGCCAGCAGTGAGGAGGGGACAGGGGGCTTGGATACGCAGTATTTT	CASSEEGTGGLDTQYF
TRBV7-2	-	-	TRBJ2-3	TGTGCCAGCAGCATATCCACAGATACGCAGTATTTT	CASSISTDTQYF
TRBV28	few	-	TRBJ1-2	TGTGCCAGCACCCTACTTTCAGGGATTAGCTACACCTTC	CASTLLSGISYTF
TRBV6-5	few	TRBD2	TRBJ2-7	TGTGCCAGCACCGACGAGGCGGGGGGTATCTACGAGCAGTACTTC	CASTDEAGGIYEQYF
TRBV27	-	TRBD1	TRBJ2-7	TGTGCCAGCAGTTTATTGTCCGGGACAGGTCTCTACGAGCAGTACTTC	CASSLLSGTGLYEQYF
TRBV5-1	-	-	TRBJ1-1	TGCGCCAGCAGCTTGGCCGGGGGGTACACTGAAGCTTTCTTT	CASSLAGGYTEAFF
TRBV15	once	-	TRBJ2-2	TGTGCCACCAGCAGAGATCGGCTGTTTGGGGCCACCGGGGAGCTGTTTTTT	CATSRDRLFGATGELFF
TRBV19	-	-	TRBJ1-5	TGTGCCAGTAGCCTATCGAAAGACAGGATAAATCAGCCCCAGCATTTT	CASSLSKDRINQPQHF
TRBV9	-	TRBD2	TRBJ2-7	TGTGCCAGCAGCGGGCAAGCGGGGGGACCCTACGAGCAGTACTTC	CASSGQAGGPYEQYF
TRBV6-6	-	-	TRBJ1-2	TGTGCCAGCAGTTACTCGGGTGCGGGTGGTAGGGATGGCTACACCTTC	CASSYSGAGGRDGYTF
TRBV5-1	-	-	TRBJ2-1	TGCGCCAGCAGCTTGGGAGGGGGGGGGACCTACAATGAGCAGTTCTTC	CASSLGGGGTYNEQFF
TRBV7-2	-	TRBD1	TRBJ2-7	TGTGCCAGCAGCTTAGCAGGGACAGGGAAAGAGCAGTACTTC	CASSLAGTGKEQYF
TRBV11-2	-	TRBD2	TRBJ2-5	TGTGCCAGCAGCTTAAGCGGGGGGCAAGAGACCCAGTACTTC	CASSLSGGQETQYF
TRBV27	-	-	TRBJ2-7	TGTGCCAGCAGCGGACTCTTAAGCTCCTACGAGCAGTACTTC	CASSGLLSSYEQYF
TRBV4-2	-	TRBD2	TRBJ2-5	TGTGCCAGCAGCCAGGGTCTAGCGGGAGGACAAGAGACCCAGTACTTC	CASSQGLAGGQETQYF
TRBV7-8	once	-	TRBJ2-1	TGTGCCAGCAACCTCGATCCCTATTCCTACAATGAGCAGTTCTTC	CASNLDPYSYNEQFF
TRBV7-9	-	TRBD2	TRBJ2-5	TGTGCCAGCAGCTTACAAGCGGGAGGGTGGCAAGGGACCCAGTACTTC	CASSLQAGGWQGTQYF
TRBV7-2	-	-	TRBJ1-5	TGTGCCAGCAGCCCGGGAGGACAGCCCCAGCATTTT	CASSPGGQPQHF
TRBV2	-	-	TRBJ2-3	TGTGCCAGCAGTGGGGGCGTCACAGATACGCAGTATTTT	CASSGGVTDTQYF
TRBV29-1	-	-	TRBJ1-3	TGCAGCGTTGAACTGGCAAGCTCTGGAAACACCATATATTTT	CSVELASSGNTIYF
TRBV4-3	-	-	TRBJ2-6	TGCGCCAGCAGCCAAGGGTTTGGTGGGGGGATCTCTGGGGCCAACGTCCTGACTTTC	CASSQGFGGGISGANVLTF
TRBV7-8	-	TRBD1	TRBJ2-5	TGTGCCAGCAGCCTAGGAGGGACAGGGGGTAAAGAGACCCAGTACTTC	CASSLGGTGGKETQYF
TRBV5-4	-	-	TRBJ1-1	TGTGCCAGCAGCCTGACAGTTATGAACACTGAAGCTTTCTTT	CASSLTVMNTEAFF
TRBV5-1	few	-	TRBJ1-5	TGCGCCAGCAGAGGGGGTAACGGTCAGCCCCAGCATTTT	CASRGGNGQPQHF
TRBV19	-	-	TRBJ2-2	TGTGCCACTAAGTCTGGCGGGGCGAACACCGGGGAGCTGTTTTTT	CATKSGGANTGELFF
TRBV6-5	-	-	TRBJ2-7	TGTGCCAGCAGTTACTCTGGGTCCGGGGAGCAGTACTTC	CASSYSGSGEQYF
TRBV6-5	-	-	TRBJ1-3	TGTGCCAGCAAACCCAGGGCTGGAAACACCATATATTTT	CASKPRAGNTIYF
TRBV19	once	-	TRBJ1-4	TGTGCCAGTAGCCAGGGCGCAACTAATGAAAAACTGTTTTTT	CASSQGATNEKLFF
TRBV9	-	-	TRBJ2-5	TGTGCCAGCAGCACCTGGACAGGAGGGGAGACCCAGTACTTC	CASSTWTGGETQYF
TRBV6-1	-	TRBD1	TRBJ2-7	TGTGCCGGAAGGGGGGGGTCGGGACAGGGTAACGAGCAGTACTTC	CAGRGGSGQGNEQYF